This T cell receptor beta chain was sequenced during a study of blood T cell repertoires in COVID-19. From germline, CDR1 is SGHTA and CDR2 FQGNSA. The germline V and J ends were trimmed by 0 bases and 4 bases, with 6 bases remaining between them. The CDR3 contains 13 residues. Generated by immunoSEQ multiplex PCR, the TCRdb table keeps only in-frame clones and is missing some. This sample has 88,000 or so clones, with roughly 87% found just once. This sequence was found in an elderly man with acute or convalescent COVID-19. The rearrangement uses TRBV7-2 and TRBJ2-5, with a possible D match to TRBD2 (5 bases). What was sequenced was peripheral blood. CDR3 region: CASSLASVETQYF. CDR3 in DNA: TGTGCCAGCAGCTTAGCTAGCGTAGAGACCCAGTACTTC.